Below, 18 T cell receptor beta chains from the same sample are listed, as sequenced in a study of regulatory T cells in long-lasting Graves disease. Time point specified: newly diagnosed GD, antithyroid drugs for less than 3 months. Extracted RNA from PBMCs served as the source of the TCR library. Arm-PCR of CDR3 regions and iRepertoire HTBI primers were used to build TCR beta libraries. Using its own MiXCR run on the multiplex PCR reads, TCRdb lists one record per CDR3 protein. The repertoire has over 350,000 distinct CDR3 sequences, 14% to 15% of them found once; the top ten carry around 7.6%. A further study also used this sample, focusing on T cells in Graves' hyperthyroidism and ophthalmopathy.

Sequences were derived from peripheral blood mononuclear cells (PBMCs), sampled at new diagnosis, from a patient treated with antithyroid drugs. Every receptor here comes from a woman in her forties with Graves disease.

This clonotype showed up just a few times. DNA of the CDR3: TGTGCCAGCAGTTTACCGGGACAGGGGCAATTCGGCTACACCTTC. Translating it yields CASSLPGQGQFGYTF. The gene calls are TRBV28 and TRBJ1-2, with TRBD1 identical over 10 bases. CDR1 is MDHEN, CDR2 SYDVKM, per germline. CDR3 size: 15 residues. The J segment lost 8 bases and the V segment lost 2 bases, leaving 8 bases of the junction unmatched.

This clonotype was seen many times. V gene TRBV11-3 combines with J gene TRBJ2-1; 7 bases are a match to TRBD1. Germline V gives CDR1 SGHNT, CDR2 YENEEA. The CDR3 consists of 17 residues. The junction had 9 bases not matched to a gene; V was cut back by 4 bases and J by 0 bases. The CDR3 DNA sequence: TGTGCCAGCAGCTCGAAAACAGGGGTCCCCTCCTACAATGAGCAGTTCTTC. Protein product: CASSSKTGVPSYNEQFF.

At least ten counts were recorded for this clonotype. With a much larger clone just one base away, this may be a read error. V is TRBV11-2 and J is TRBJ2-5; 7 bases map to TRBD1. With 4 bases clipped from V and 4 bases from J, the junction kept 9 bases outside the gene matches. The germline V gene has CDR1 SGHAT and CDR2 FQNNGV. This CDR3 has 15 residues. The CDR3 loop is CASSSSLTGVETQYF. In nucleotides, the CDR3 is TGTGCCAGCAGCTCATCCCTAACAGGGGTAGAGACCCAGTACTTC.

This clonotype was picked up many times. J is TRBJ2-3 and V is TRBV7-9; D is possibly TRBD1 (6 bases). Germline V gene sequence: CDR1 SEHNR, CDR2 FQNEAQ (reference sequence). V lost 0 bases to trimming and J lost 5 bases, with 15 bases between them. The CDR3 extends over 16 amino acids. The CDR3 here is CASSLANKRGGDTQYF. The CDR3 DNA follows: TGTGCCAGCAGCTTAGCCAACAAAAGAGGGGGAGATACGCAGTATTTT.

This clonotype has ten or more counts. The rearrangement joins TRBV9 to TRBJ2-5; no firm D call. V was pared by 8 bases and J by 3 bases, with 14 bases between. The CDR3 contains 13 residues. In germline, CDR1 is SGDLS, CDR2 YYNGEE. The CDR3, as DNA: TGTGCCAGACCCCTGGACGTAGAAGAGACCCAGTACTTC. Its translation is CARPLDVEETQYF. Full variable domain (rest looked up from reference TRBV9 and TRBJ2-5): DSGVTQTPKHLITATGQRVTLRCSPRSGDLSVYWYQQSLDQGLQFLIQYYNGEERAKGNILERFSAQQFPDLHSELNLSSLELGDSALYFCARPLDVEETQYFGPGTRLLVL.

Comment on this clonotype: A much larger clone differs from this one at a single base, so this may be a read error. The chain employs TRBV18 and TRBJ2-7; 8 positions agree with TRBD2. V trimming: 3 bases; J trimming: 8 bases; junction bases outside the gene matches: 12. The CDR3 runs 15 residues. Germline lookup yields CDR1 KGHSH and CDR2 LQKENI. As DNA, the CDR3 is TGTGCCAGCTCACCTCATGAGGGCGGGAGGAACAAGCAGTACTTC. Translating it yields CASSPHEGGRNKQYF.

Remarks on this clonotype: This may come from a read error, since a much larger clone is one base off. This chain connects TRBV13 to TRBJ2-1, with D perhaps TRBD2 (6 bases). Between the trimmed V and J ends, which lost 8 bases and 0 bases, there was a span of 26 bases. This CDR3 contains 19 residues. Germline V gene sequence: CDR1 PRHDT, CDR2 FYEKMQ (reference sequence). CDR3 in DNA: TGTGCCAGCGCCCCAACGAGCGGGCTTGGGTGGGCCTCCTACAATGAGCAGTTCTTC. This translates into CASAPTSGLGWASYNEQFF.

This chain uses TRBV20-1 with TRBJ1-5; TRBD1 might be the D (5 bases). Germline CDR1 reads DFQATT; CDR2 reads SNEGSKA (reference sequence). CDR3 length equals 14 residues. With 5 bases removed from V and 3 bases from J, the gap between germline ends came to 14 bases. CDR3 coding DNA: TGCAGTGCTGAGGGGTCCCAGGTCAATCAGCCCCAGCATTTT. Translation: CSAEGSQVNQPQHF.

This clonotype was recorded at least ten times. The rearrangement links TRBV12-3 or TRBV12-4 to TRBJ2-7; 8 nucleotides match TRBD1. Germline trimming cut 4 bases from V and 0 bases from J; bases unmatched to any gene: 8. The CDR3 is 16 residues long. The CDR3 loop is CASSYRGDRSSYEQYF. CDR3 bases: TGTGCCAGCAGTTATAGAGGGGACAGGAGCTCCTACGAGCAGTACTTC.

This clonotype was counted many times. CDR3 in DNA: TGTGCCAGCAGAAACCGACACCTTAGGACCCATAGCAATCAGCCCCAGCATTTT. This encodes CASRNRHLRTHSNQPQHF. The V call is TRBV6-1, the J call TRBJ1-5; no clear D gene. CDR1 is MNHNS, CDR2 SASEGT, per germline. Trimming took off 6 bases at V and 0 bases at J, with 21 bases between the two ends. This CDR3 has 18 amino acids.

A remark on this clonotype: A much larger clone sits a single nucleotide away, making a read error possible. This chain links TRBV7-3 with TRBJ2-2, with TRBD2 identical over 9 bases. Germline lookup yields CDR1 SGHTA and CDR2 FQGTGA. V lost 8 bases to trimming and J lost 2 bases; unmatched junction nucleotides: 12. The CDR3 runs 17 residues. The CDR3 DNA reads TGTGCCAGCGGGCCATCGGGACTAGCAGACAACACCGGGGAGCTGTTTTTT. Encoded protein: CASGPSGLADNTGELFF. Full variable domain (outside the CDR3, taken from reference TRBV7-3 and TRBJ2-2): GAGVSQTPSNKVTEKGKYVELRCDPISGHTALYWYRQSLGQGPEFLIYFQGTGAADDSGLPNDRFFAVRPEGSVSTLKIQRTERGDSAVYLCASGPSGLADNTGELFFGEGSRLTVL.

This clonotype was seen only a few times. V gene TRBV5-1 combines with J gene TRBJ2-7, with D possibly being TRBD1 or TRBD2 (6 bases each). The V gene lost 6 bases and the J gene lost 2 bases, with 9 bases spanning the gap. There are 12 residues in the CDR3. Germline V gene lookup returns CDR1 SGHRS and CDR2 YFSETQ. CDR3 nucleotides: TGCGCCAGCAAGGGGGGTGCCTACGAGCAGTACTTC. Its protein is CASKGGAYEQYF.

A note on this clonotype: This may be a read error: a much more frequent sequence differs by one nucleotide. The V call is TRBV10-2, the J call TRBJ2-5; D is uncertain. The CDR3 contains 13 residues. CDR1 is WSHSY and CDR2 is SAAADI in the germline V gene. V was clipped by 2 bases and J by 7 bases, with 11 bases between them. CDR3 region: CASSETRLGTQYF. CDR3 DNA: TGCGCCAGCAGTGAGACACGGTTGGGGACCCAGTACTTC.

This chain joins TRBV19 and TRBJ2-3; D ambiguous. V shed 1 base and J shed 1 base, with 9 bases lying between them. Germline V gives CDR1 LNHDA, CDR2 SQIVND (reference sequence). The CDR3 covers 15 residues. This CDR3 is CASSIGSHGTDTQYF. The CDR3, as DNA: TGTGCCAGTAGTATAGGGAGCCACGGCACAGATACGCAGTATTTT.

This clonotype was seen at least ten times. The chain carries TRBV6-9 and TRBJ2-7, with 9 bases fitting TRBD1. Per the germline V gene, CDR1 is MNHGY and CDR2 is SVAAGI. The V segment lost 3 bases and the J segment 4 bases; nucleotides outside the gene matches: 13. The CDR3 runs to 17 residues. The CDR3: CASSYVLPGQGNYEQYF. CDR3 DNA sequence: TGTGCCAGCAGTTACGTATTACCGGGACAGGGTAATTACGAGCAGTACTTC.

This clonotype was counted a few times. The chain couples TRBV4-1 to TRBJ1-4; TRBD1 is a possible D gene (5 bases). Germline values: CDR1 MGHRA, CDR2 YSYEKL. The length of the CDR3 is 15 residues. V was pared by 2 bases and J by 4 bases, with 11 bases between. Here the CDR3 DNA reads TGCGCCAGCAGCCAAACCCGGGACGGTAATGAAAAACTGTTTTTT. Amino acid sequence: CASSQTRDGNEKLFF.

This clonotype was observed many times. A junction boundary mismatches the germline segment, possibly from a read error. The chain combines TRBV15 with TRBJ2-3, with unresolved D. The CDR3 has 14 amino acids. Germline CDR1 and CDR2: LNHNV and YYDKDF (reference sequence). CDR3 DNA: TGTGCCACCAGCAGAGCCCGAGCCCCAGAGACGCAGTATTTT. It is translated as CATSRARAPETQYF. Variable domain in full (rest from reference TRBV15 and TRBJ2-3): DAMVIQNPRYQVTQFGKPVTLSCSQTLNHNVMYWYQQKSSQAPKLLFHYYDKDFNNEADTPDNFQSRRPNTSFCFLDIRSPGLGDTAMYLCATSRARAPETQYFGPGTRLTVL.

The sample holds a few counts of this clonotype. Here the CDR3 reads CAWTSWGGNEQFF. The CDR3 DNA is TGTGCCTGGACTAGCTGGGGGGGCAATGAGCAGTTCTTC. The chain joins TRBV30 to TRBJ2-1; 7 bases agree with TRBD2. V lost 4 bases and J lost 6; bases outside the gene matches: 6. CDR3 length: 13 amino acids. Germline V lookup: CDR1 GTSNPN, CDR2 SVGIG (reference sequence).